The clone carrying this T cell receptor (beta chain) occurred a few times. The CDR3 length is 13 residues. The J segment lost 8 bases and the V segment lost 2 bases, leaving 5 bases of the junction unmatched. Germline lookup yields CDR1 LGHNA and CDR2 YSLEER. The data originate from a study of CD8 T cells in ankylosing spondylitis. One entry per CDR3 protein, called by TCRdb with MiXCR from the 5' RACE reads. The sample has about 160,000 distinct CDR3 sequences; just over 9.5% are singletons. This chain connects TRBV4-3 to TRBJ1-2; 7 bases fit TRBD1. The sequence came from a female donor with ankylosing spondylitis or in good health (not recorded which). The sequenced sample was blood, either unsorted or a sorted T cell fraction (not recorded which). The CDR3 loop reads CASSQLTGFGYTF. Written as DNA, the CDR3 is TGCGCCAGCAGCCAATTGACAGGGTTCGGCTACACCTTC.